The clone carrying this TCR beta chain was observed once. The target antigen is unknown. TCR beta from blood CD8+ and CD4+ T cells was sequenced. The multiple sclerosis controls were treatment-naive patients affected by stable or active relapsing-remitting disease. The CD8+ and CD4+ T cells were negatively isolated, with the TEMRA cells enriched by FACS. Germline V lookup: CDR1 SGHTA, CDR2 FQGTGA. Trimming at V came to 5 bases and at J to 3 bases, leaving 9 bases not matched to a gene. The CDR3 loop spans 15 amino acids. cDNA came from approximately 0.5 to 1 ug RNA primed by random hexamers. TCRdb re-analysed the immunoSEQ multiplex PCR reads in MiXCR, keeping a single row per CDR3 protein. Among around 200,000 distinct CDR3 sequences listed, roughly nine tenths were seen once. This sample stems from a study of CD8 T cells in Susac syndrome. Regarding the study as a whole: By the study's own acknowledgment, its TCR sequencing and HLA analysis included relatively few individuals.

This chain connects TRBV7-3 to TRBJ1-1; 7 bases line up with TRBD1. The sample consisted of CD8+ T cells from PBMCs. The receptor was isolated from a human donor with multiple sclerosis. The CDR3 region is CASSPWDRIYTEAFF. Here the CDR3 DNA reads TGTGCCAGCAGCCCGTGGGACAGAATCTACACTGAAGCTTTCTTT.